Detailed here is one T cell receptor beta chain. Its specificity is unknown. Primers: 60 Vbeta forward and 13 Jbeta reverse. The repertoire was sequenced with immunoSEQ multiplex PCR; TCRdb's copy has only in-frame clones and lacks some. The sample holds roughly 190,000 clones, roughly 80% seen once. This specimen comes from a study of cytomegalovirus exposure and HLA in healthy donors. The CDR3 is 15 residues long. Regarding donors, all were healthy bone marrow donors. Notes on the study in general: The listing of 150 to 200 TCR beta chains classed them as cytomegalovirus-associated. Earlier analysis yielded a pattern in which most TCR beta V segments were productive about 90% or about 30% of the time.

Sequences were obtained from PBMCs. The chain links TRBV21-1 to TRBJ1-4; TRBD1, the table's D call, lacks a check against the DNA. TRBV21-1 is a recognized pseudogene. The origin of this receptor is a woman in her late teens or twenties in good health and CMV-seronegative. Here the CDR3 reads CASSNRGQGYEKLFF. In DNA, the CDR3 is TGTGCCAGCAGCAACCGAGGACAGGGATATGAAAAACTGTTTTTT.